Listed below are T cell receptor beta chains from one sample, sequenced in a study of cytotoxic CD8 clonotypes in ibrutinib-treated CLL. TCRdb's copy holds only in-frame clones and misses some; the assay was immunoSEQ multiplex PCR. Here the sample spans fewer than 300,000 clones, roughly 76% being singletons. The sample in question was PBMCs, obtained at disease progression, from a patient treated with ibrutinib. All receptors come from a human donor with chronic lymphocytic leukemia. CDR3s leave out the opening cysteine and the closing phenylalanine or tryptophan. The D gene is left open where the match is weak. For some rows the clone size is stated as once, few or many, or as a class when expanded; others skip it.

ATSRGAAVLGNTIY,-,TRBV15,TRBJ1-3,-
ASSGTGGGNTIY,-,TRBV27,TRBJ1-3,TRBD1
ASGWEGNTEAF,-,TRBV2,TRBJ1-1,-
ASRDSGSSYNEQF,-,TRBV10-2,TRBJ2-1,TRBD2
ASSAGQGAPGYT,few,TRBV2,TRBJ1-2,TRBD1
ASSLQGAYNEQF,few,TRBV5-1,TRBJ2-1,-
ASSPGVNYGYT,few,TRBV9,TRBJ1-2,-
ASSLVAGSGELF,-,TRBV11-2,TRBJ2-2,TRBD2
ASRRTGSNEKLF,few,TRBV2,TRBJ1-4,TRBD1
ASSRQPDYSTDTQY,-,TRBV19,TRBJ2-3,-
ASSVTRTGDNQPQH,-,TRBV6-1,TRBJ1-5,TRBD1
ASSLALGGPSNEQF,-,TRBV5-4,TRBJ2-1,-
ASSLRSGVRNQPQH,-,TRBV5-6,TRBJ1-5,-
ASSEPRGGSYEQY,few,TRBV10-2,TRBJ2-7,-
ASTSQGGSFSPLH,-,TRBV6-6,TRBJ1-6,-
ASSNPFSGRPVEQY,-,TRBV7-8,TRBJ2-7,-
ASSLGPTSRGEQY,-,TRBV5-4,TRBJ2-7,-
ASEKTGFMTDTQY,-,TRBV5-1,TRBJ2-3,TRBD1
ASMRPGELF,-,TRBV2,TRBJ2-2,-
ASSEGRQVAKNIQY,-,TRBV6-4,TRBJ2-4,-
ASTRRTVSGANVLT,-,TRBV2,TRBJ2-6,-
ASKGFTEAF,-,TRBV19,TRBJ1-1,-
ATSRDRWTRPQH,-,TRBV15,TRBJ1-5,-
ASSLGSISGNTIY,-,TRBV5-8,TRBJ1-3,-
ASSARTPWNIQY,-,TRBV4-1,TRBJ2-4,-
ATSNWQGTGELF,-,TRBV15,TRBJ2-2,-
ASSEYAVTEAF,-,TRBV25-1,TRBJ1-1,-
ASSIGNLQVPYGYT,once,TRBV19,TRBJ1-2,-
ASSEAGTQETQY,-,TRBV2,TRBJ2-5,-
ASSPGSQTQY,-,TRBV7-8,TRBJ2-3,-
ASSYSLAELGETQY,-,TRBV6-5,TRBJ2-5,-
SARYNEQF,few,TRBV20-1,TRBJ2-1,-
ASSRDRHTDTQY,-,TRBV2,TRBJ2-3,TRBD1
ASSLVGTDFSYGYT,-,TRBV5-1,TRBJ1-2,TRBD1
ASSPRDSPFQETQY,-,TRBV13,TRBJ2-5,TRBD1
ASSAHPGRVEGNQPQH,-,TRBV6-4,TRBJ1-5,-
ASSFLATNEKLF,-,TRBV5-1,TRBJ1-4,-
ASSTGPGGIFSGANVLT,-,TRBV7-9,TRBJ2-6,-
ASRRDGYGYT,-,TRBV2,TRBJ1-2,-
ASSVGDRGGPYNEQF,-,TRBV9,TRBJ2-1,TRBD2
ASSAGTGDEQY,-,TRBV2,TRBJ2-7,TRBD1
ASSPRVASSTDTQY,-,TRBV4-1,TRBJ2-3,-
ASSIEGIMNTEAF,once,TRBV19,TRBJ1-1,-
ASRVTPYNSPLH,-,TRBV2,TRBJ1-6,-
ASSLRTEYEQY,-,TRBV4-1,TRBJ2-7,-
ASSQGWGSTEAF,-,TRBV4-1,TRBJ1-1,-
ASSATYEQY,-,TRBV28,TRBJ2-7,-
ASSLTLYPYEQY,-,TRBV7-6,TRBJ2-7,-
ASSASYYEQY,few,TRBV2,TRBJ2-7,-
ASSLSQGYWAEAF,few,TRBV11-2,TRBJ1-1,-
ASSPPGQEVTMGAF,-,TRBV7-9,TRBJ1-1,TRBD1
ASRGPGLAGEETQY,-,TRBV4-1,TRBJ2-5,TRBD2
ASSYDEYQETQY,-,TRBV6-6,TRBJ2-5,-
ASSFRQGSMGSPLH,few,TRBV27,TRBJ1-6,-
ASSAGPSYEQY,few,TRBV7-3,TRBJ2-7,-